This T cell receptor beta chain is drawn from a study of T cell changes during pregnancy in multiple sclerosis. Per the germline V gene, CDR1 is SGHTA and CDR2 is FQGNSA. The CDR3 has 14 residues. The germline V and J ends were trimmed by 5 bases and 4 bases, with 14 bases remaining between them. This clone was seen once. The assay was immunoSEQ multiplex PCR, and TCRdb's table has in-frame clones only and misses some. The data show about 28,000 clones, with approximately 90% seen just once and around 4.8% held by the top ten. Sequenced material: peripheral blood, taken in the first trimester of pregnancy. The chain is built from TRBV7-2 and TRBJ1-2; a weak D match, TRBD1 (5 bases). The clonotype comes from a female donor in good health, enrolled as a control in a pregnancy study. CDR3 sequence reads: CASSARQPLYGYTF. The CDR3, as DNA: TGTGCCAGCAGCGCCCGACAGCCCCTCTATGGCTACACCTTC.